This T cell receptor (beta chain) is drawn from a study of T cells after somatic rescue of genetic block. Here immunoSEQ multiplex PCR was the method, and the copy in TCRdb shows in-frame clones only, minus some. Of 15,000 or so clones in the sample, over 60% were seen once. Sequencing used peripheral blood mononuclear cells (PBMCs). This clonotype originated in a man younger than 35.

The CDR3 loop reads CASSYSGAPNEQFF. In DNA, the CDR3 is TGTGCCAGCAGTTACTCCGGGGCACCCAATGAGCAGTTCTTC. This chain uses TRBV6-5 with TRBJ2-1; possibly TRBD1 or TRBD2 for D (5 bases each). Germline V CDR1 and CDR2: MNHEY, SVGAGI. V lost 0 bases to trimming and J lost 6 bases, with 9 bases between them. The CDR3 length is 14 residues.